These 22 T cell receptor beta chains were all obtained from the same sample, sequenced in a study of T cell responses to AZD1222 COVID-19 vaccine. TCRdb's copy holds only in-frame clones and misses some; the assay was immunoSEQ multiplex PCR. Of around 83,000 clones listed, about 82% are singletons. The sample was peripheral blood, taken on day 0 of AZD1222 vaccination. These receptors were collected from an adult in good health.

This chain connects TRBV7-2 to TRBJ2-2, with no clear D. This CDR3 is 11 amino acids long. Trimming removed 4 bases from V and 9 bases from J, with 6 bases in between. Per the germline V gene, CDR1 is SGHTA and CDR2 is FQGNSA. CDR3 nucleotides: TGTGCCAGCAGCTGGAACCGGGAGCTGTTTTTT. Amino acids: CASSWNRELFF.

The rearrangement links TRBV11-2 to TRBJ2-3; 8 positions agree with TRBD2. In germline, CDR1 is SGHAT, CDR2 FQNNGV. The CDR3 contains 15 residues. The V and J ends lost 1 base and 2 bases, in that order; junction bases with no gene match: 2. The CDR3: CASSLAGGSTDTQYF. In DNA form, the CDR3 reads TGTGCCAGCAGCTTAGCGGGAGGGTCCACAGATACGCAGTATTTT.

The V gene is TRBV5-1, the J gene TRBJ2-1, with TRBD2 matching over 9 bases. Trimming took 0 bases from V and 8 from J; bases not matched to a gene: 6. Germline loops: CDR1 SGHRS, CDR2 YFSETQ. The CDR3 totals 15 residues. The chain's CDR3 is CASSLAAGGPHEQFF. DNA for the CDR3: TGCGCCAGCAGCTTGGCTGCGGGAGGGCCACATGAGCAGTTCTTC.

V usage is TRBV30 and J usage is TRBJ1-2, with 9 bases identical to TRBD1. The CDR3 is made up of 13 amino acids. CDR1 GTSNPN and CDR2 SVGIG come from the germline V gene (reference sequence). V gave up 2 bases and J gave up 6 bases; unmatched junction bases: 4. CDR3 nucleotides: TGTGCCTGGAGTTATACAGGGGGCGATGGCTACACCTTC. Its protein is CAWSYTGGDGYTF.

The rearrangement joins TRBV30 to TRBJ1-5, with D possibly matching TRBD1 (5 bases). Germline V CDR1 and CDR2: GTSNPN, SVGIG (reference sequence). Trimming took off 6 bases at V and 3 bases at J, with 12 bases between the two ends. This CDR3 contains 13 residues. Here the CDR3 reads CACSGVFNQPQHF. The CDR3 DNA reads as TGTGCCTGTTCGGGGGTTTTCAATCAGCCCCAGCATTTT.

The gene calls are TRBV15 and TRBJ1-4, with D perhaps TRBD1 (6 bases). V was trimmed by 5 bases and J by 7 bases, leaving 17 bases between them. Germline CDR1 is LNHNV and CDR2 is YYDKDF (reference sequence). This CDR3 has 15 residues. The CDR3 is CATSFSTGWVEKLFF. The DNA of the CDR3 is TGTGCCACCAGCTTTTCGACAGGTTGGGTTGAAAAACTGTTTTTT.

V usage is TRBV5-4 and J usage is TRBJ1-4; D possibly corresponds to TRBD1 (5 bases). Germline CDR1 and CDR2: SGHNT and YYREEE (reference sequence). The V end was cut by 0 bases, the J end by 8 bases, with 8 bases between. This CDR3 spans 13 amino acids. This CDR3 reads CASSLGGGEKLFF. CDR3 DNA sequence: TGTGCCAGCAGCTTGGGGGGGGGAGAAAAACTGTTTTTT.

The genes are TRBV28 and TRBJ2-1, with D perhaps given as TRBD1 or TRBD2 (5 bases each). Trimming cost V 8 bases and J 4 bases, with 9 bases left between them. Germline CDR1 and CDR2: MDHEN and SYDVKM. This CDR3 comprises 12 residues. The CDR3 region has the DNA TGTGCCAGCGGGACCTCATACAATGAGCAGTTCTTC. As protein: CASGTSYNEQFF. Together with reference TRBV28 and TRBJ2-1, the CDR3 gives the full variable domain: DVKVTQSSRYLVKRTGEKVFLECVQDMDHENMFWYRQDPGLGLRLIYFSYDVKMKEKGDIPEGYSVSREKKERFSLILESASTNQTSMYLCASGTSYNEQFFGPGTRLTVL.

The chain employs TRBV2 and TRBJ2-7; D gene uncertain. The V end lost 10 bases, the J end lost 2 bases, and 18 bases lay between the germline ends. Germline assignment: CDR1 SNHLY and CDR2 FYNNEI. This CDR3 contains 14 residues. CDR3 in amino acids: CATLKPGLPYEQYF. DNA for the CDR3: TGTGCCACCCTCAAACCGGGCCTTCCCTACGAGCAGTACTTC.

V and J are TRBV7-8 and TRBJ2-2; no clear D. V was shortened by 5 bases and J by 7 bases, with 14 bases between the two germline ends. The germline CDR1 and CDR2 sequences are SGHVS and FQNEAQ. This CDR3 has 14 amino acids. In DNA, the CDR3 is TGTGCCAGCAGCCCTATTCGGCCAAGCGGGGAGCTGTTTTTT. Protein sequence: CASSPIRPSGELFF.

This chain links TRBV7-9 with TRBJ2-5, with 7 bases fitting TRBD1. With 5 bases clipped from V and 3 bases from J, the junction kept 9 bases outside the gene matches. CDR1 is SEHNR and CDR2 is FQNEAQ in the germline V gene (reference sequence). CDR3 size: 15 residues. CDR3 protein: CASSARGQRKETQYF. In nucleotides, the CDR3 is TGTGCCAGCAGCGCCCGGGGACAGCGAAAAGAGACCCAGTACTTC.

This sequence joins TRBV6-2 or TRBV6-3 and TRBJ1-6; D unclear. Germline V CDR1 and CDR2: MNHEY, SVGEGT. The CDR3 runs 16 residues. The V gene lost 2 bases and the J gene lost 6 bases, with 14 bases spanning the gap. The CDR3 is CASSYGPEASNSPLHF. The CDR3 nucleotides read TGTGCCAGCAGTTACGGGCCAGAGGCGTCTAATTCACCCCTCCACTTT.

The chain carries TRBV4-3 and TRBJ1-4; D is undetermined. Germline V gene sequence: CDR1 LGHNA, CDR2 YSLEER. Trimming took 0 bases from V and 3 from J, leaving 14 bases between them. The CDR3 is 17 residues long. The CDR3: CASSQDISVISNEKLFF. The CDR3 DNA follows: TGCGCCAGCAGCCAAGATATTTCGGTCATATCTAATGAAAAACTGTTTTTT.

This chain joins TRBV9 and TRBJ2-6, with unresolved D. The CDR3 sequence is 15 residues long. Germline values: CDR1 SGDLS, CDR2 YYNGEE. Trimming stripped 1 base from V and 1 base from J, with 6 bases between. CDR3: CASSVLGSGANVLTF. CDR3 sequence (DNA): TGTGCCAGCAGCGTATTGGGGTCTGGGGCCAACGTCCTGACTTTC.

The gene calls are TRBV19 and TRBJ1-2; tentative D call: TRBD1 (5 bases). V was clipped by 7 bases and J by 3 bases, with 15 bases between them. This CDR3 is built from 14 residues. Germline V gene sequence: CDR1 LNHDA, CDR2 SQIVND (reference sequence). In DNA, the CDR3 is TGTGCCAGTAATCGGGACGGATACTACTATGGCTACACCTTC. Translating gives CASNRDGYYYGYTF.

The gene calls are TRBV9 and TRBJ1-2, with 10 nucleotides matching TRBD1. Germline trimming cut 3 bases from V and 0 bases from J; bases unmatched to any gene: 14. The CDR3 extends over 19 amino acids. Per germline, CDR1 SGDLS and CDR2 YYNGEE. CDR3 residues: CASSGTNRQGAGANYGYTF. CDR3 bases: TGTGCCAGCAGCGGAACAAACCGACAGGGGGCAGGAGCTAACTATGGCTACACCTTC.

J is TRBJ2-4 and V is TRBV18, with 7 bases that match TRBD1. The CDR3 has 16 amino acids. Germline loops: CDR1 KGHSH, CDR2 LQKENI. V lost 2 bases to trimming and J lost 0 bases; unmatched junction nucleotides: 4. The CDR3: CASSPGTDLAKNIQYF. The DNA of the CDR3 is TGTGCCAGCTCACCAGGGACAGACCTAGCCAAAAACATTCAGTACTTC.

The chain carries TRBV4-3 and TRBJ1-2; D call uncertain. The CDR3 spans 12 residues. V dropped 1 base and J dropped 6 bases, with 6 bases sitting between them. Germline CDR1 LGHNA, CDR2 YSLEER. CDR3 sequence reads: CASSQAGNGYTF. Written as DNA, the CDR3 is TGCGCCAGCAGCCAAGCCGGGAATGGCTACACCTTC.

This clone was picked up one time. The chain combines TRBV6-5 with TRBJ2-5; the D gene is possibly TRBD2 (7 bases). V was cut by 6 bases and J by 5 bases, with 16 bases left in between. The CDR3 has 14 residues. Looked up from germline, CDR1 is MNHEY and CDR2 is SVGAGI. CDR3 coding DNA: TGTGCCAGCAGGACAGGACTAGACTTGGAGACCCAGTACTTC. Its translation is CASRTGLDLETQYF.

The rearrangement links TRBV11-3 to TRBJ1-1; tentative D call: TRBD1 (5 bases). Germline assignment: CDR1 SGHNT and CDR2 YENEEA. Trimming took 5 bases from V and 2 from J, leaving 18 bases between them. The CDR3 is 16 amino acids. In DNA form, the CDR3 reads TGTGCCAGCAGCGCAACCTCCGGGGGGGGAAACACTGAAGCTTTCTTT. Translating it yields CASSATSGGGNTEAFF.

CDR3 in amino acids: CASSFSGVVNTEAFF. DNA for the CDR3: TGTGCCAGCAGTTTTTCAGGGGTGGTGAACACTGAAGCTTTCTTT. V usage is TRBV27 and J usage is TRBJ1-1; a possible D gene is TRBD1 (6 bases). Germline V CDR1 and CDR2: MNHEY, SMNVEV (reference sequence). V lost 3 bases and J lost 0, with 11 bases in between. This CDR3 has 15 amino acids.

The chain links TRBV6-2 or TRBV6-3 to TRBJ1-3; the D is unclear. This CDR3 has 16 amino acids. V gave up 2 bases and J gave up 1 base, with 12 bases separating them. The V gene's germline CDR1 is MNHEY and CDR2 SVGEGT. The CDR3 DNA sequence: TGTGCCAGCAGTTACCGACGGGGAGGGTCTGGAAACACCATATATTTT. This sequence encodes CASSYRRGGSGNTIYF.